The entry below gives a single T cell receptor beta chain sequence along with its context. Its antigen is not known. The data were taken from a study of T cell responses to AZD1222 COVID-19 vaccine. Regarding the study as a whole: The study identified only six AZD1222 recipients as seropositive at baseline. Targeting of unmutated variant regions was reportedly seen in nearly half of spike-specific TCRs. The donors showed a predominance of white British ancestry and of females, with possible underestimation of clonal diversity.

This CDR3 has 18 amino acids. V lost 8 bases, J lost 3 bases, and 17 bases stayed unmatched. Looked up from germline, CDR1 is MNHEY and CDR2 is SMNVEV (reference sequence). Libraries were prepared by immunoSEQ multiplex PCR; TCRdb keeps only in-frame clonotypes and omits some of them. This table has roughly 80,000 clones, roughly 90% appearing once. Second doses at about 4 or about 12 weeks were pooled. This TCR was sampled from an adult who received the AZD1222 COVID-19 vaccine. Sample: peripheral blood, taken 28 days after the second AZD1222 dose. This rearrangement joins TRBV27 to TRBJ2-1; 9 nucleotides agree with TRBD1. Written as DNA, the CDR3 is TGTGCCAGCTCGGGGACCGGTACTGCGGGACAGGGCTACAATGAGCAGTTCTTC. Its translation: CASSGTGTAGQGYNEQFF.